These 3 T cell receptor beta chains were all obtained from the same sample, sequenced in a study of T cells in localized non-small cell lung cancer. TCRdb's table, derived via immunoSEQ multiplex PCR, lists solely in-frame clones and lacks some. This sample has about 910 clones, with about 35% found just once. Sequencing used lung tumor tissue, obtained before any cancer treatment. These receptors were taken from a man aged 40 to 69 with stage I lung adenocarcinoma.

The chain combines TRBV6-8 with TRBJ1-6; TRBD1 matches at 10 bases. With 2 bases clipped from V and 8 bases from J, the junction kept 6 bases outside the gene matches. The CDR3 sequence is 16 residues long. Germline CDR1 reads MNHGY; CDR2 reads SAAAGT. In DNA form, the CDR3 reads TGTGCCAGCAGTTACCACCGGGGACAGGGGTATTCACCCCTCCACTTT. Translation gives CASSYHRGQGYSPLHF.

The genes are TRBV6-8 and TRBJ2-5; 10 positions match TRBD2. The CDR3 is made up of 13 amino acids. Germline trimming cut 6 bases from V and 5 bases from J; bases unmatched to any gene: 3. The germline V gene encodes CDR1 MNHGY and CDR2 SAAAGT. In DNA form, the CDR3 reads TGTGCCAGCAGGAGCGGGGGGGAGGAGACCCAGTACTTC. Translated, it gives CASRSGGEETQYF.

This chain connects TRBV6-8 to TRBJ2-2; a weak D match, TRBD2 (5 bases). Germline-derived CDR1 and CDR2 are MNHGY and SAAAGT. Between the trimmed V and J ends, which lost 8 bases and 1 base, there was a span of 11 bases. CDR3 length equals 14 residues. CDR3 sequence reads: CASGRTWNTGELFF. The DNA of the CDR3 is TGTGCCAGCGGGCGGACTTGGAACACCGGGGAGCTGTTTTTT.